The 23 T cell receptor beta chains given below trace back to one sample, sequenced in a study of blood T cells in healthy people across ages. A J-beta primer mix and a sample-barcoded 5' primer were used in a second PCR of about 6 to 12 cycles. One entry per CDR3 protein results from TCRdb running MiXCR on the 5' RACE reads. Of roughly 1,500,000 distinct CDR3 sequences listed, roughly 32% were seen once; the top ten hold about 11%. The specimen sequenced was blood. These receptors were collected from a woman in her 30s in good health.

This clonotype appeared a few times. The chain uses TRBV4-1 and TRBJ2-5, with 10 nucleotides matching TRBD1. V lost 2 bases to trimming and J lost 1 base; unmatched junction nucleotides: 4. The CDR3 runs to 16 residues. Germline V lookup: CDR1 MGHRA, CDR2 YSYEKL. CDR3 in DNA: TGCGCCAGCAGCCAAACCCGGACAGGGGGCCAAGAGACCCAGTACTTC. Amino acids: CASSQTRTGGQETQYF.

V is TRBV5-4 and J is TRBJ2-5; 7 positions agree with TRBD2. Germline V gives CDR1 SGHNT, CDR2 YYREEE (reference sequence). The CDR3 totals 15 residues. V shed 2 bases and J 5 bases; nucleotides not matched to a gene: 9. The CDR3 DNA reads as TGTGCCAGCAGCTTCGGCGGGAGAACTTGGGAGACCCAGTACTTC. This sequence encodes CASSFGGRTWETQYF.

This clonotype appeared a few times. The genes are TRBV6-6 and TRBJ1-2; D may be TRBD1 (5 bases). Trimming removed 0 bases at V and 5 bases at J, with 13 bases between. Germline V gene lookup returns CDR1 MNHNY and CDR2 SVGAGI (reference sequence). The CDR3 length is 15 residues. CDR3 sequence: CASSYSTGTEYGYTF. The CDR3 nucleotides read TGTGCCAGCAGTTACTCAACCGGGACTGAATATGGCTACACCTTC.

On this clonotype: It may be a read error: a sequence one base away is much more abundant. The chain carries TRBV12-3 or TRBV12-4 and TRBJ2-7, with D tentatively TRBD2 (6 bases). This CDR3 region has 13 residues. The V gene lost 2 bases and the J gene lost 5 bases, with 10 bases spanning the gap. The DNA for the CDR3 is TGTGCCAGCAGTTTACTTCGCGGGGACGAGCAGTACTTC. Residues: CASSLLRGDEQYF.

J is TRBJ2-7 and V is TRBV5-1, with D maybe TRBD2 (5 bases). Germline-derived CDR1 and CDR2 are SGHRS and YFSETQ. The CDR3 is 16 residues long. V was trimmed by 6 bases and J by 2 bases, leaving 21 bases between them. The CDR3 reads CASKPVASQGPYEQYF. CDR3 bases: TGCGCCAGCAAGCCCGTAGCGTCCCAAGGCCCCTACGAGCAGTACTTC.

The V gene is TRBV11-2, the J gene TRBJ2-1; D gene uncertain. This CDR3 has 14 amino acids. Trimming removed 4 bases at V and 5 bases at J, with 12 bases between. Germline CDR1 reads SGHAT; CDR2 reads FQNNGV. The CDR3 region is CASSSEPMDNEQFF. The CDR3 DNA reads as TGTGCCAGCAGCTCAGAACCAATGGACAATGAGCAGTTCTTC. Variable domain in full (rest from reference TRBV11-2 and TRBJ2-1): EAGVAQSPRYKIIEKRQSVAFWCNPISGHATLYWYQQILGQGPKLLIQFQNNGVVDDSQLPKDRFSAERLKGVDSTLKIQPAKLEDSAVYLCASSSEPMDNEQFFGPGTRLTVL.

The chain has TRBV5-1 and TRBJ2-3; D may be TRBD2 (6 bases). The germline V and J ends were trimmed by 3 bases and 4 bases, with 15 bases remaining between them. The CDR3 length is 15 residues. Germline CDR1 and CDR2: SGHRS and YFSETQ. The CDR3 loop is CASSSMGGDSDTQYF. CDR3 in DNA: TGCGCCAGCAGCTCCATGGGGGGTGACTCAGATACGCAGTATTTT. The full variable domain, rest sourced from reference TRBV5-1 and TRBJ2-3, is KAGVTQTPRYLIKTRGQQVTLSCSPISGHRSVSWYQQTPGQGLQFLFEYFSETQRNKGNFPGRFSGRQFSNSRSEMNVSTLELGDSALYLCASSSMGGDSDTQYFGPGTRLTVL.

J is TRBJ2-7 and V is TRBV21-1. TRBV21-1 is tagged as a pseudogene. The CDR3 is made up of 15 amino acids. In nucleotides, the CDR3 is TGTGCCAGCAGCAACCCGACATTTTTCGCCTACGAGCAGTACTTC. It codes for CASSNPTFFAYEQYF.

The chain uses TRBV19 and TRBJ1-5; D ambiguous. Germline values: CDR1 LNHDA, CDR2 SQIVND (reference sequence). The CDR3 is 12 amino acids. V gave up 4 bases and J gave up 4 bases, with 5 bases separating them. The CDR3: CASSKGNQPQHF. CDR3 nucleotides: TGTGCCAGTAGTAAGGGAAATCAGCCCCAGCATTTT.

This clonotype was counted between two and nine times. The chain carries TRBV29-1 and TRBJ1-1; 8 nucleotides match TRBD1. The V gene end was trimmed by 4 bases and the J gene end by 8 bases; junction bases not matched to a gene: 12. The CDR3 spans 14 residues. From germline, CDR1 is SQVTM and CDR2 ANQGSEA. The DNA of the CDR3 is TGCAGCGTTGTTCCCCTCAGGGGGCAAGGAGAAGCTTTCTTT. It yields the protein CSVVPLRGQGEAFF.

This clonotype occurred a few times. CDR3 nucleotides: TGTGCCAGCAGCGCAGGGGGGTCCTCCTATGGCTACACCTTC. It is translated as CASSAGGSSYGYTF. The V gene is TRBV7-9, the J gene TRBJ1-2; 7 nucleotides match TRBD1. V was clipped by 5 bases and J by 4 bases; unmatched bases: 7. The germline CDR1 and CDR2 sequences are SEHNR and FQNEAQ (reference sequence). The CDR3 is 14 residues long.

At least ten counts were recorded for this clonotype. The chain links TRBV5-5 to TRBJ2-7, with D possibly TRBD2 on 6 matching bases. Germline-derived CDR1 and CDR2 are SGHKS and YYEKEE (reference sequence). V lost 4 bases, J lost 7 bases, and 18 bases lay in between. CDR3 length: 14 residues. In nucleotides, the CDR3 is TGTGCCAGCAGCCCTCTTGGGACTCCTGGGGAGCAGTACTTC. Amino acids: CASSPLGTPGEQYF.

J is TRBJ2-3 and V is TRBV6-6; D not certain. V was clipped by 8 bases and J by 0 bases, with 12 bases between them. The CDR3 extends over 14 amino acids. The germline V gene encodes CDR1 MNHNY and CDR2 SVGAGI (reference sequence). The CDR3 DNA reads as TGTGCCAGCCGAATGGGTGGTAGCACAGATACGCAGTATTTT. Translation gives CASRMGGSTDTQYF.

As regards this clonotype: The junction does not match germline at one end; this may be a read error. The V call is TRBV12-3 or TRBV12-4, the J call TRBJ2-3; 8 nucleotides line up with TRBD2. The CDR3 has 15 amino acids. In DNA form, the CDR3 reads TGTGCCAGCAGTTTCGGGGGGGTCGGAACAGATGCGCAGTATTTT. It codes for CASSFGGVGTDAQYF.

This clonotype was detected ten times or more. The chain combines TRBV29-1 with TRBJ2-3, with D possibly TRBD2 on 5 matching bases. CDR1 and CDR2 from the germline V gene are SQVTM and ANQGSEA. V was trimmed by 5 bases and J by 2 bases, leaving 11 bases between them. CDR3 size: 13 residues. CDR3 DNA sequence: TGCAGCGTTCGAGCGGAATCCACAGATACGCAGTATTTT. This gives the protein CSVRAESTDTQYF.

V is TRBV20-1 and J is TRBJ2-1, with D unclear. Trimming left V 1 base short and J 8 bases short, with 9 bases between. Germline CDR1 is DFQATT and CDR2 is SNEGSKA (reference sequence). The CDR3 covers 12 residues. The CDR3 spells CSARADWDEQFF. CDR3 sequence (DNA): TGCAGTGCTAGAGCAGACTGGGATGAGCAGTTCTTC.

Only a few counts were recorded for this clonotype. The gene calls are TRBV4-1 and TRBJ2-7, with 7 bases that match TRBD1. The germline gives CDR1 MGHRA, CDR2 YSYEKL. The CDR3 has 15 residues. After removal of 3 bases from V and 4 bases from J, the junction contained 9 bases not matched to a gene. The CDR3 DNA sequence: TGCGCCAGCAGCCACTCCGCCGGGACAGAATACGAGCAGTACTTC. Amino acids: CASSHSAGTEYEQYF.

Concerning this clonotype: At one end, the junction sequence differs from germline, possibly due to a read error. The chain recombines TRBV5-1 with TRBJ2-5; TRBD1 matches at 9 bases. The CDR3 has 14 amino acids. In germline, CDR1 is SGHRS, CDR2 YFSETQ. CDR3 region: CACSPGQGGETQYF. The CDR3 nucleotides are TGCGCCTGCAGCCCGGGACAGGGTGGAGAGACCCAGTACTTC.

The chain recombines TRBV20-1 with TRBJ2-7, with unresolved D. Germline CDR1 reads DFQATT; CDR2 reads SNEGSKA (reference sequence). The CDR3 totals 13 residues. The CDR3 sequence is CSVGTQGPYEQYF. The CDR3 DNA is TGCAGCGTCGGCACTCAAGGGCCCTACGAGCAGTACTTC.

CDR3 amino acids: CASSQDGGLSTDTQYF. The CDR3 DNA follows: TGCGCCAGCAGCCAAGACGGGGGGTTGAGCACAGATACGCAGTATTTT. This chain joins TRBV4-1 and TRBJ2-3; 7 positions match TRBD2. The germline gives CDR1 MGHRA, CDR2 YSYEKL. The junction had 3 bases not matched to a gene; V was cut back by 0 bases and J by 0 bases. CDR3 size: 16 residues.

In this sample, this clonotype turned up a few times. The chain couples TRBV15 to TRBJ1-1; D remains ambiguous. Trimming shortened V by 3 bases and J by 0 bases, and 11 bases separated the two germline ends. From germline, CDR1 is LNHNV and CDR2 YYDKDF (reference sequence). The CDR3 has 15 residues. CDR3 sequence reads: CATSRNDAMNTEAFF. DNA for the CDR3: TGTGCCACCAGCAGGAACGATGCGATGAACACTGAAGCTTTCTTT. The complete variable domain, with remaining parts taken from reference TRBV15 and TRBJ1-1, reads DAMVIQNPRYQVTQFGKPVTLSCSQTLNHNVMYWYQQKSSQAPKLLFHYYDKDFNNEADTPDNFQSRRPNTSFCFLDIRSPGLGDTAMYLCATSRNDAMNTEAFFGQGTRLTVV.

The chain employs TRBV20-1 and TRBJ2-1; D gene ambiguous. Trimming cost V 6 bases and J 1 base, with 10 bases left between them. Germline loops: CDR1 DFQATT, CDR2 SNEGSKA (reference sequence). The CDR3 totals 13 residues. CDR3 sequence: CSAQVGSYNEQFF. CDR3 coding DNA: TGCAGTGCGCAGGTAGGTTCCTACAATGAGCAGTTCTTC.

The chain carries TRBV24-1 and TRBJ1-5; D remains unclear. Germline CDR1 is KGHDR and CDR2 is SFDVKD. V lost 3 bases and J 5 bases, leaving 10 bases between the germline ends. CDR3 length equals 14 residues. The DNA of the CDR3 is TGTGCCACCAGTGATCCGTGGACGGATCAGCCCCAGCATTTT. This gives the protein CATSDPWTDQPQHF.